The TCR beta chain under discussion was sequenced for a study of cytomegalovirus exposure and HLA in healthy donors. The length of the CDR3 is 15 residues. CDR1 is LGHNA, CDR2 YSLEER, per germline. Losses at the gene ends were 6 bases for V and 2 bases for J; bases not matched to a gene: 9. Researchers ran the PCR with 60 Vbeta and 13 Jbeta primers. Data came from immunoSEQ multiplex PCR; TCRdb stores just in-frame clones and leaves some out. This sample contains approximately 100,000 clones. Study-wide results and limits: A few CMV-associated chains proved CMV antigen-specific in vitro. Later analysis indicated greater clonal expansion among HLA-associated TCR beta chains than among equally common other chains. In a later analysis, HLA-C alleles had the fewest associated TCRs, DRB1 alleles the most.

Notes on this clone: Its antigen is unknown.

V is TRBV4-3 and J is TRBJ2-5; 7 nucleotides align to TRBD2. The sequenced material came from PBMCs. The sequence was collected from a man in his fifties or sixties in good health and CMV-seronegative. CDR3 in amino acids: CASRPRDYSQETQYF. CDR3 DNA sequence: TGCGCCAGCAGGCCTCGGGACTACTCGCAAGAGACCCAGTACTTC.